This TCR beta chain comes out of a study of T cell responses to AZD1222 COVID-19 vaccine. Comments on this clone: Its target is not known. One junction end does not reproduce the germline sequence, and a read error may be involved.

Second doses at about 4 or about 12 weeks were pooled. Method: immunoSEQ multiplex PCR; TCRdb's copy keeps in-frame clones and lacks some. The data contain about 140,000 clones, 90% to 95% of them seen just once; the ten biggest clones take up 4%. Findings and limits, study-wide: Reportedly, nearly half the spike-specific TCRs target unmutated variant regions. Dominant CD4 TCR responses targeted spike regions 160-218 and 743-854.

Germline-derived CDR1 and CDR2 are SSHAT and FNYEAQ (reference sequence). The CDR3 is 15 residues long. Sequences were derived from peripheral blood, sampled 28 days after the second AZD1222 dose. The gene calls are TRBV7-7 and TRBJ2-5; 8 positions match TRBD1. The receptor was derived from an adult who received the AZD1222 COVID-19 vaccine. The CDR3 reads CASSQTGTGQETQYF. In DNA, the CDR3 is TGTGCTAGCAGCCAAACCGGGACAGGCCAAGAGACCCAGTACTTC.